This is a list of T cell receptor beta chains from one sample in a study of Graves' ophthalmopathy and Graves' hyperthyroidism. TCRdb called the multiplex PCR reads again in MiXCR, with one record for every CDR3 protein. The table records approximately 1.2 million distinct CDR3 sequences, roughly two fifths of them present only once. Sequencing was done on a sample of peripheral blood or thyroid tissue (not recorded which). These receptors all come from an adult man with Graves' hyperthyroidism. Both conserved end residues are part of each CDR3. Fields, in order: clone size, V gene, D gene, J gene, CDR3 protein, CDR3 DNA. The D gene is left open where the match is weak. A row's size may be missing; if present it is once, few, many or a size class.

clone size: NA
V gene: TRBV29-1
D gene: TRBD1
J gene: TRBJ1-1
CDR3 protein: CSVSGQGRMNTEAFF
CDR3 DNA: TGCAGCGTCTCGGGACAGGGCCGAATGAACACTGAAGCTTTCTTT

clone size: once
V gene: TRBV24-1
D gene: NA
J gene: TRBJ1-2
CDR3 protein: CATSDTFSGRQASPGGYTF
CDR3 DNA: TGTGCCACCAGTGACACTTTCTCGGGGAGACAGGCCTCTCCGGGTGGCTACACCTTC

clone size: NA
V gene: TRBV7-9
D gene: NA
J gene: TRBJ2-7
CDR3 protein: CASSLHSDSLASYEQYF
CDR3 DNA: TGTGCCAGCAGCTTGCACTCCGACAGCCTTGCTTCCTACGAGCAGTACTTC

clone size: many
V gene: TRBV4-1
D gene: TRBD1
J gene: TRBJ1-2
CDR3 protein: CASSQVFRGRLYGYTF
CDR3 DNA: TGCGCCAGCAGCCAAGTCTTCAGGGGGCGTCTCTATGGCTACACCTTC

clone size: once
V gene: TRBV2
D gene: TRBD1
J gene: TRBJ1-1
CDR3 protein: CASSLRGGGLEAFF
CDR3 DNA: TGTGCCAGCAGCCTCAGGGGGGGAGGACTTGAAGCTTTCTTT

clone size: many
V gene: TRBV29-1
D gene: NA
J gene: TRBJ1-1
CDR3 protein: CSVEVVGLLNTEAFF
CDR3 DNA: TGCAGCGTTGAAGTAGTAGGACTACTTAACACTGAAGCTTTCTTT

clone size: NA
V gene: TRBV30
D gene: NA
J gene: TRBJ1-2
CDR3 protein: CAWSASSANYGYTF
CDR3 DNA: TGTGCCTGGAGTGCCTCCAGCGCTAACTATGGCTACACCTTC

clone size: NA
V gene: TRBV28
D gene: NA
J gene: TRBJ1-3
CDR3 protein: CASLTGNTIYF
CDR3 DNA: TGTGCCAGCTTGACTGGAAACACCATATATTTT

clone size: many
V gene: TRBV19
D gene: NA
J gene: TRBJ1-6
CDR3 protein: CASKPAAGYSPLHF
CDR3 DNA: TGTGCCTCAAAACCCGCGGCGGGGTATTCACCCCTCCACTTT

clone size: NA
V gene: TRBV12-3/TRBV12-4
D gene: TRBD2
J gene: TRBJ2-7
CDR3 protein: CASSEGLAVEQYF
CDR3 DNA: TGTGCCAGCAGTGAGGGACTAGCGGTCGAGCAGTACTTC

clone size: many
V gene: TRBV20-1
D gene: NA
J gene: TRBJ1-5
CDR3 protein: CSASRGFNQPQHF
CDR3 DNA: TGCAGTGCTAGTCGCGGATTCAATCAGCCCCAGCATTTT

clone size: NA
V gene: TRBV7-2
D gene: NA
J gene: TRBJ1-5
CDR3 protein: CASSLQGRQGSNQPQHF
CDR3 DNA: TGTGCCAGCAGCTTACAGGGCAGGCAGGGCAGCAATCAGCCCCAGCATTTT

clone size: NA
V gene: TRBV20-1
D gene: NA
J gene: TRBJ2-7
CDR3 protein: CSAVEVSGPYEQYF
CDR3 DNA: TGCAGTGCCGTTGAGGTTTCAGGACCCTACGAGCAGTACTTC

clone size: once
V gene: TRBV20-1
D gene: NA
J gene: TRBJ1-3
CDR3 protein: CSARASNSGNTLYF
CDR3 DNA: TGCAGTGCTAGAGCTTCGAACTCTGGAAACACCCTATATTTT

clone size: few
V gene: TRBV7-2
D gene: TRBD2
J gene: TRBJ2-7
CDR3 protein: CASTPRLGLAAFKQYF
CDR3 DNA: TGTGCCAGCACCCCCCGGCTGGGACTAGCGGCTTTTAAGCAGTACTTC

clone size: many
V gene: TRBV20-1
D gene: TRBD2
J gene: TRBJ2-7
CDR3 protein: CSASRLAGSYEQYF
CDR3 DNA: TGCAGTGCTAGCAGACTAGCGGGGTCCTACGAGCAGTACTTC

clone size: NA
V gene: TRBV10-3
D gene: NA
J gene: TRBJ1-4
CDR3 protein: CAIGQPTNEKLFF
CDR3 DNA: TGTGCCATCGGACAGCCAACTAATGAAAAACTGTTTTTT

clone size: many
V gene: TRBV10-2
D gene: TRBD1
J gene: TRBJ2-5
CDR3 protein: CASRGTERQETQYF
CDR3 DNA: TGCGCCAGCAGGGGGACAGAGAGACAAGAGACCCAGTACTTC

clone size: few
V gene: TRBV4-1
D gene: TRBD1
J gene: TRBJ2-5
CDR3 protein: CASSLYRGPQETQYF
CDR3 DNA: TGCGCCAGCAGCCTTTACAGGGGACCCCAAGAGACCCAGTACTTC

clone size: NA
V gene: TRBV25-1
D gene: NA
J gene: TRBJ1-4
CDR3 protein: CASSDPRAEQLFF
CDR3 DNA: TGTGCCAGCAGTGATCCCAGGGCGGAGCAACTGTTTTTT

clone size: many
V gene: TRBV19
D gene: TRBD1
J gene: TRBJ1-1
CDR3 protein: CASYRRDSEAFF
CDR3 DNA: TGTGCCAGTTATCGCCGGGACAGTGAAGCTTTCTTT

clone size: once
V gene: TRBV24-1
D gene: NA
J gene: TRBJ1-1
CDR3 protein: CATSDATGRNTEAFF
CDR3 DNA: TGTGCCACCAGTGACGCGACAGGCCGGAACACTGAAGCTTTCTTT

clone size: few
V gene: TRBV9
D gene: NA
J gene: TRBJ1-5
CDR3 protein: CASVRRDVHSNQPQHF
CDR3 DNA: TGTGCCAGCGTCCGGAGGGACGTCCATAGCAATCAGCCCCAGCATTTT

clone size: NA
V gene: TRBV7-9
D gene: TRBD2
J gene: TRBJ2-7
CDR3 protein: CASGRLAGAYEQYF
CDR3 DNA: TGTGCCAGCGGTCGGCTAGCGGGAGCCTACGAGCAGTACTTC

clone size: NA
V gene: TRBV6-2/TRBV6-3
D gene: NA
J gene: TRBJ2-5
CDR3 protein: CASSRRTSYEETQYF
CDR3 DNA: TGTGCCAGCAGTCGGAGGACGAGCTACGAGGAGACCCAGTACTTC

clone size: NA
V gene: TRBV7-9
D gene: TRBD1
J gene: TRBJ2-5
CDR3 protein: CASSTGTGTETQYF
CDR3 DNA: TGTGCCAGCAGTACCGGGACAGGGACAGAGACCCAGTACTTC

clone size: once
V gene: TRBV2
D gene: NA
J gene: TRBJ2-5
CDR3 protein: CASIPPEGGETQYF
CDR3 DNA: TGTGCCAGCATCCCTCCAGAGGGGGGAGAGACCCAGTACTTC

clone size: many
V gene: TRBV20-1
D gene: TRBD1
J gene: TRBJ2-6
CDR3 protein: CSARLGQGFSGANVLTF
CDR3 DNA: TGCAGTGCTAGGTTGGGACAGGGATTCTCTGGGGCCAACGTCCTGACTTTC

clone size: NA
V gene: TRBV10-2
D gene: NA
J gene: TRBJ2-7
CDR3 protein: CASSFGALYEQYF
CDR3 DNA: TGTGCCAGCAGTTTCGGGGCCCTCTACGAGCAGTACTTC

clone size: few
V gene: TRBV7-6
D gene: NA
J gene: TRBJ1-1
CDR3 protein: CASSLEGLGNTEAFF
CDR3 DNA: TGTGCCAGCAGCTTGGAGGGTTTGGGGAACACTGAAGCTTTCTTT

clone size: NA
V gene: TRBV24-1
D gene: TRBD2
J gene: TRBJ2-2
CDR3 protein: CATMAQRETGELFF
CDR3 DNA: TGTGCCACCATGGCTCAGCGGGAGACCGGGGAGCTGTTTTTT

clone size: NA
V gene: TRBV7-6
D gene: NA
J gene: TRBJ1-4
CDR3 protein: CASSRMRQATNEKLFF
CDR3 DNA: TGTGCCAGCAGCAGAATGAGACAGGCAACTAATGAAAAACTGTTTTTT

clone size: NA
V gene: TRBV6-5
D gene: NA
J gene: TRBJ2-5
CDR3 protein: CASRRQNSQETQYF
CDR3 DNA: TGTGCCAGCAGACGACAGAATAGTCAAGAGACCCAGTACTTC

clone size: NA
V gene: TRBV5-1
D gene: NA
J gene: TRBJ2-3
CDR3 protein: CASSEGPPRGTDTQYF
CDR3 DNA: TGCGCCAGCAGTGAGGGCCCTCCAAGAGGCACAGATACGCAGTATTTT

clone size: few
V gene: TRBV4-3
D gene: TRBD1
J gene: TRBJ1-4
CDR3 protein: CASSQGTGANEKLFF
CDR3 DNA: TGCGCCAGCAGCCAAGGGACAGGGGCTAATGAAAAACTGTTTTTT

clone size: NA
V gene: TRBV20-1
D gene: NA
J gene: TRBJ1-2
CDR3 protein: CSVWGRNYGYTF
CDR3 DNA: TGCAGTGTTTGGGGACGAAACTATGGCTACACCTTC

clone size: many
V gene: TRBV4-2
D gene: NA
J gene: TRBJ1-6
CDR3 protein: CASSQEFNSPLHF
CDR3 DNA: TGTGCCAGCAGCCAAGAGTTTAATTCACCCCTCCACTTT

clone size: NA
V gene: TRBV20-1
D gene: NA
J gene: TRBJ2-7
CDR3 protein: CSAAWRAVTYEQYF
CDR3 DNA: TGCAGTGCCGCATGGAGGGCCGTTACCTACGAGCAGTACTTC

clone size: many
V gene: TRBV6-5
D gene: NA
J gene: TRBJ1-6
CDR3 protein: CASSFRTGSPLHF
CDR3 DNA: TGTGCCAGCAGTTTTCGGACGGGATCACCCCTCCACTTT

clone size: NA
V gene: TRBV11-2
D gene: NA
J gene: TRBJ1-1
CDR3 protein: CAGSKGMGRELNTEAFF
CDR3 DNA: TGTGCCGGCAGCAAAGGGATGGGCAGGGAGTTGAACACTGAAGCTTTCTTT

clone size: NA
V gene: TRBV3-1
D gene: NA
J gene: TRBJ2-5
CDR3 protein: CASSQEVATETQYF
CDR3 DNA: TGTGCCAGCAGCCAAGAAGTGGCCACAGAGACCCAGTACTTC